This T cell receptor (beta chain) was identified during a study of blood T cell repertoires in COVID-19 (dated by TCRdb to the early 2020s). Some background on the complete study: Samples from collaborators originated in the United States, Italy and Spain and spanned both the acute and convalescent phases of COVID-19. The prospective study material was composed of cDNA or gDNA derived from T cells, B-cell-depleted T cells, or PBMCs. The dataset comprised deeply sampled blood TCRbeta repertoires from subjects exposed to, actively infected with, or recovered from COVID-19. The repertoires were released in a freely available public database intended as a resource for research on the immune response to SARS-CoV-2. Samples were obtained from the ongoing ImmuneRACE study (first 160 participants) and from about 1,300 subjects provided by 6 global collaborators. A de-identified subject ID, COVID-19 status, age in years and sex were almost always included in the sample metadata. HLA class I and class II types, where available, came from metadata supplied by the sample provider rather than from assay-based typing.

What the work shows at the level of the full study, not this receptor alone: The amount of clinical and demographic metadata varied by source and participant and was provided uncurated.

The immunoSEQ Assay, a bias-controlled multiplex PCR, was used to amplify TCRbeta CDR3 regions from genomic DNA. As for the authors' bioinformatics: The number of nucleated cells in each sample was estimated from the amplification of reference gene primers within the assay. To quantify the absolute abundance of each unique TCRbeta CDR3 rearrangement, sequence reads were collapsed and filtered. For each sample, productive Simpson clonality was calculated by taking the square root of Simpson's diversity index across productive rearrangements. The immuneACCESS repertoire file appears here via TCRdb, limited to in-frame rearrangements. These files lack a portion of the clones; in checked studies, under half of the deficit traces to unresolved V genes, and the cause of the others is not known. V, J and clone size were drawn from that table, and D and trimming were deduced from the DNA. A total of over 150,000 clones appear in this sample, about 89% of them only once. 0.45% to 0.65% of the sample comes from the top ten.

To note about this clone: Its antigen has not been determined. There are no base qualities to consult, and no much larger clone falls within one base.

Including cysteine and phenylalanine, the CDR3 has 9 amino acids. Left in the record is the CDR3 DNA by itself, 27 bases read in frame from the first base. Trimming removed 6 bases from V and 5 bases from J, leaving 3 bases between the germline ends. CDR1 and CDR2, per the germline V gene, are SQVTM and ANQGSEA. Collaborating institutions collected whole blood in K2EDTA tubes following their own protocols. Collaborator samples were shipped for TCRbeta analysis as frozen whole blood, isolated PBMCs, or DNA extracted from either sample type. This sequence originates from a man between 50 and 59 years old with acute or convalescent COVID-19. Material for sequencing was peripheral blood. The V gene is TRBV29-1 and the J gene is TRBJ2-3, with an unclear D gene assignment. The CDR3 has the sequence CSVLDTQYF. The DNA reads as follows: TGCAGCGTCCTAGATACGCAGTATTTT.